Detailed here is one TCR beta chain. The antigen remains undetermined. This sample was included in a study of radiotherapy plus CTLA-4 blockade in lung cancer. Study context: Disease control was seen in 30% to 35% of patients, objective responses in around 17%.

Study-wide results and caveats: Blood-borne expansion of tumor-derived TCR clones followed radiotherapy plus ipilimumab. Among reported predictors of response, early blood T cell clone dynamics with interferon-beta performed best.

Repertoires were generated with immunoSEQ multiplex PCR, while TCRdb's copy carries only in-frame clones and drops some. The sample consists of roughly 69,000 clones, more than 70% of them appearing once. Those with chemo-refractory metastatic non-small-cell lung cancer were treated with focal radiation combined with CTLA-4 blockade using ipilimumab. V shed 2 bases and J shed 6 bases, with 20 bases lying between them. The CDR3 is 16 amino acids. The germline CDR1 and CDR2 sequences are SGHAT and FQNNGV. The chain uses TRBV11-2 and TRBJ2-7; D remains unclear. The source of this sequence is a human donor with non-small cell lung cancer whose response to radiotherapy plus ipilimumab could not be evaluated. Some clones in this sample may be carry-over from other donors' samples. The sequencing here drew on peripheral blood, taken from a patient treated with radiotherapy plus ipilimumab. The CDR3 nucleotides read TGTGCCAGCAGCTTAAATATAGGAGCCCGAGTGGGCGAGCAGTACTTC. Amino acid sequence: CASSLNIGARVGEQYF.